The 17 T cell receptor beta chains below come from one sample, sequenced in a study of blood T cell repertoires in COVID-19. Measured with immunoSEQ multiplex PCR; TCRdb has only the in-frame clones, and not every one. Here the sample spans about 71,000 clones, 82% being singletons. Material for sequencing was peripheral blood. The receptors originated from a woman of 80 years or more with acute or convalescent COVID-19.

This clone was seen only once. The V gene is TRBV6-1, the J gene TRBJ2-7, with TRBD2 identical over 7 bases. The CDR3 totals 15 residues. V shed 2 bases and J 3 bases; nucleotides not matched to a gene: 7. CDR1 and CDR2 (germline): MNHNS, SASEGT. CDR3 nucleotides: TGTGCCAGCAGTGAATGGGGCGGGAGAGTCTACGAGCAGTACTTC. Residues: CASSEWGGRVYEQYF.

The chain couples TRBV19 to TRBJ1-5; no clear D gene. Germline CDR1 is LNHDA and CDR2 is SQIVND (reference sequence). V was clipped by 6 bases and J by 2 bases, with 8 bases between them. The CDR3 is 13 amino acids. The CDR3 coding sequence is TGTGCCAGTAGAATTGCGGGCAATCAGCCCCAGCATTTT. Translated, it gives CASRIAGNQPQHF.

J is TRBJ2-3 and V is TRBV19; D is uncertain. The CDR3 runs 16 residues. Germline V gene lookup returns CDR1 LNHDA and CDR2 SQIVND (reference sequence). Trimming stripped 1 base from V and 5 bases from J, with 16 bases between. The CDR3 reads CASSIGLVRRRDTQYF. The CDR3 DNA sequence: TGTGCCAGTAGTATAGGGCTAGTCCGTCGGAGAGATACGCAGTATTTT. Together with reference TRBV19 and TRBJ2-3, the CDR3 gives the full variable domain: DGGITQSPKYLFRKEGQNVTLSCEQNLNHDAMYWYRQDPGQGLRLIYYSQIVNDFQKGDIAEGYSVSREKKESFPLTVTSAQKNPTAFYLCASSIGLVRRRDTQYFGPGTRLTVL.

This clone appeared a few times. The V and J genes are TRBV19 and TRBJ2-1; D is possibly TRBD2 (5 bases). V was clipped by 8 bases and J by 4 bases, with 15 bases between them. In germline, CDR1 is LNHDA, CDR2 SQIVND (reference sequence). The CDR3 runs to 14 residues. The CDR3 loop reads CASRGQSTYNEQFF. CDR3 bases: TGTGCCAGTCGAGGGCAGAGCACTTACAATGAGCAGTTCTTC.

The chain employs TRBV7-9 and TRBJ2-7; 8 nucleotides match TRBD2. Trimming at V came to 3 bases and at J to 5 bases, leaving 6 bases not matched to a gene. This CDR3 is 14 amino acids long. In germline, CDR1 is SEHNR, CDR2 FQNEAQ (reference sequence). For the CDR3, the DNA is TGTGCCAGCAGCTTTAGCGGGAAATATGACGAGCAGTACTTC. Its protein is CASSFSGKYDEQYF.

This sequence joins TRBV18 and TRBJ2-7; perhaps TRBD1 as D (5 bases). The CDR3 sequence is 16 residues long. Trimming removed 0 bases from V and 6 bases from J, with 18 bases in between. Per germline, CDR1 KGHSH and CDR2 LQKENI. DNA of the CDR3: TGTGCCAGCTCACCACCGCTCCAGGGAAGTCAGGGCGAGCAGTACTTC. Its translation is CASSPPLQGSQGEQYF.

This chain joins TRBV5-1 and TRBJ2-1; TRBD1 matches at 11 bases. The CDR3 totals 14 residues. The J segment lost 9 bases and the V segment lost 4 bases, leaving 6 bases of the junction unmatched. Germline V gives CDR1 SGHRS, CDR2 YFSETQ. Here the CDR3 DNA reads TGCGCCAGCAGCCGGGGACAGGGGGGAGCTGAGCAGTTCTTC. Amino acids: CASSRGQGGAEQFF.

CDR3: CSASRLAGGPYEQYF. For the CDR3, the DNA is TGCAGTGCTAGTAGACTAGCGGGAGGGCCCTACGAGCAGTACTTC. This chain links TRBV20-1 with TRBJ2-7; 14 bases align to TRBD2. Germline values: CDR1 DFQATT, CDR2 SNEGSKA (reference sequence). There are 15 residues in the CDR3. J was trimmed by 2 bases and V by 3 bases; bases with no gene match: 3.

The chain couples TRBV15 to TRBJ1-2; D may be TRBD1 (6 bases). Trimming removed 1 base at V and 3 bases at J, with 9 bases between. Germline loops: CDR1 LNHNV, CDR2 YYDKDF (reference sequence). This CDR3 comprises 14 residues. In DNA form, the CDR3 reads TGTGCCACCAGCAGAGCCCAGGGGCACTATGGCTACACCTTC. Translating it yields CATSRAQGHYGYTF.

This clone was counted between two and nine times. The CDR3 here is CASSLDYRQPQHF. Written as DNA, the CDR3 is TGTGCCAGCAGCTTAGATTACAGGCAGCCCCAGCATTTT. The chain is built from TRBV11-2 and TRBJ1-5, with TRBD1 as a possible D gene (5 bases). The ends were cut back, 0 bases at V and 7 bases at J, with 7 bases in the middle. This CDR3 comprises 13 residues. In germline, CDR1 is SGHAT, CDR2 FQNNGV.

The CDR3 protein is CASSLASASTDTQYF. CDR3 coding DNA: TGCGCCAGCAGCTTGGCTAGCGCAAGCACAGATACGCAGTATTTT. The gene calls are TRBV5-1 and TRBJ2-3; tentative D call: TRBD2 (6 bases). V was trimmed by 0 bases and J by 0 bases, leaving 8 bases between them. CDR1 SGHRS and CDR2 YFSETQ come from the germline V gene. The CDR3 has 15 amino acids.

CDR3 nucleotide sequence: TGTGCCAGCAGCCAGGATAGGCAGTCATCCGGGGGGGCCCAGTACTTC. Protein: CASSQDRQSSGGAQYF. The chain is built from TRBV3-1 (or the pseudogene TRBV3-2) and TRBJ2-5; TRBD2 matches 8 bases. Germline CDR1 and CDR2: LGHDT and YNNKEL (reference sequence). This CDR3 has 16 residues. With V trimmed by 3 bases and J by 9 bases, 15 bases remained unmatched.

Points on this clone: The identical CDR3 is also encoded by other nucleotide sequences in the sample. CDR3 amino acids: CASSLSGGSTDTQYF. Here the CDR3 DNA reads TGTGCCAGCAGCTTAAGTGGCGGGAGCACAGATACGCAGTATTTT. The rearrangement joins TRBV7-3 to TRBJ2-3; D is possibly TRBD2 (5 bases). Trimming shortened V by 1 base and J by 0 bases, and 8 bases separated the two germline ends. The CDR3 contains 15 residues. Germline CDR1 SGHTA, CDR2 FQGTGA.

The chain employs TRBV11-2 and TRBJ2-1; perhaps TRBD1 as D (5 bases). CDR1 SGHAT and CDR2 FQNNGV come from the germline V gene. CDR3 length equals 17 residues. V was pared by 5 bases and J by 0 bases, with 17 bases between. In nucleotides, the CDR3 is TGTGCCAGCAGCGGTCGAACAGGATATAGCTCCTACAATGAGCAGTTCTTC. It codes for CASSGRTGYSSYNEQFF. Variable domain in full (rest from reference TRBV11-2 and TRBJ2-1): EAGVAQSPRYKIIEKRQSVAFWCNPISGHATLYWYQQILGQGPKLLIQFQNNGVVDDSQLPKDRFSAERLKGVDSTLKIQPAKLEDSAVYLCASSGRTGYSSYNEQFFGPGTRLTVL.

This rearrangement joins TRBV7-9 to TRBJ2-3; 7 nucleotides align to TRBD1. CDR3 length: 15 amino acids. CDR1 is SEHNR and CDR2 is FQNEAQ in the germline V gene (reference sequence). The V gene end was trimmed by 1 base and the J gene end by 5 bases; junction bases not matched to a gene: 6. CDR3 amino acids: CASSLVPDREDTQYF. The CDR3, as DNA: TGTGCCAGCAGCTTAGTACCTGACAGGGAAGATACGCAGTATTTT.

V and J are TRBV7-2 and TRBJ2-2, with D unresolved. Germline CDR1 reads SGHTA; CDR2 reads FQGNSA. This CDR3 contains 14 residues. With 2 bases removed from V and 6 bases from J, the gap between germline ends came to 10 bases. The CDR3, as DNA: TGTGCCAGCAGCTTACTCCCCGAGGCCGGGGAGCTGTTTTTT. Translation: CASSLLPEAGELFF. The variable domain in full, completed from reference TRBV7-2 and TRBJ2-2, reads GAGVSQSPSNKVTEKGKDVELRCDPISGHTALYWYRQSLGQGLEFLIYFQGNSAPDKSGLPSDRFSAERTGGSVSTLTIQRTQQEDSAVYLCASSLLPEAGELFFGEGSRLTVL.

The genes are TRBV6-5 and TRBJ1-1; D might be TRBD1 (5 bases). CDR1 is MNHEY, CDR2 SVGAGI, per germline. V was cut by 4 bases and J by 1 base, with 13 bases left in between. This CDR3 has 15 residues. CDR3: CASSSHQGPNTEAFF. CDR3 DNA: TGTGCCAGCAGTTCCCATCAGGGCCCGAACACTGAAGCTTTCTTT.